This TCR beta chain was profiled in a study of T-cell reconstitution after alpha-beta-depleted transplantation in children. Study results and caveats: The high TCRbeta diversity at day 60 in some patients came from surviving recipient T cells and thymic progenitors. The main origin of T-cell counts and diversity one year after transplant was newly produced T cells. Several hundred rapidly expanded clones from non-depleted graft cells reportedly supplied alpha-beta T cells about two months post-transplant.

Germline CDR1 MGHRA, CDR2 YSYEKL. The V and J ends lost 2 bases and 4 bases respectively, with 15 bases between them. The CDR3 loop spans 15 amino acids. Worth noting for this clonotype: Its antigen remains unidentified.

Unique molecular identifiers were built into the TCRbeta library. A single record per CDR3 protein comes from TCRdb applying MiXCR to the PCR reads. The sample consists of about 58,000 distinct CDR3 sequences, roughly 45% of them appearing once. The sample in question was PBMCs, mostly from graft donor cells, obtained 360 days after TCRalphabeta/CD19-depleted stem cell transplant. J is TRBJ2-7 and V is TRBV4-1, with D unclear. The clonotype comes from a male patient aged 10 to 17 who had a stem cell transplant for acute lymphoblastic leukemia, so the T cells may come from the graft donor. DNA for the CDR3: TGCGCCAGCAGCCAACCGGGCCCCGGGCTGTACGAGCAGTACTTC. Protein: CASSQPGPGLYEQYF.